This TCR beta chain was obtained from a study of cytomegalovirus exposure and HLA in healthy donors. Study-wide results and limits: A later analysis linked a missense DCLRE1C variant to TCR beta V- and J-gene trimming. Across donors, most TCRs were seen rarely, yet some public ones were widespread.

The germline V and J ends were trimmed by 6 bases and 0 bases, with 12 bases remaining between them. This CDR3 has 16 residues. Germline V gene lookup returns CDR1 MDHEN and CDR2 SYDVKM. As regards this clone: What it binds is not known.

The PCR used 60 Vbeta and 13 Jbeta primers. TCRdb keeps only in-frame clones here, not all; method: immunoSEQ multiplex PCR. This table holds around 150,000 clones, around four fifths found once. Input material: PBMCs. The chain carries TRBV28 and TRBJ2-6, with TRBD1 as a possible D gene (5 bases). The sequence came from a boy aged 2 to 9 in good health and CMV-seronegative. As DNA, the CDR3 is TGTGCCAGCAGGGGCGCCAGGGCCTCTGGGGCCAACGTCCTGACTTTC. Amino acids: CASRGARASGANVLTF.